This T cell receptor (beta chain) was found in a study of T cells after posttransplantation cyclophosphamide. TCRdb's copy holds only in-frame clones and misses some; the assay was immunoSEQ multiplex PCR. The sample records around 7,100 clones, more than 65% being singletons. Germline V gene lookup returns CDR1 MDHEN and CDR2 SYDVKM. Trimming at V came to 7 bases and at J to 7 bases, leaving 12 bases not matched to a gene. The CDR3 runs to 14 residues. Busulfan-fludarabine conditioning, marrow transplant, and cyclophosphamide on days +3 and +4 were administered. Remarks on this clone: Its specificity is unknown.

Regarding the study as a whole: Recipient CMV seropositivity and CMV reactivation strongly tracked TRB clonality.

Sequencing used PBMCs, obtained around 1,500 days after allogeneic stem cell transplant with posttransplant cyclophosphamide. This sequence was found in a male patient aged 30 to 40 who received an allogeneic stem cell transplant from a related donor, was CMV-positive, and had acute GVHD only. Part of the T cell pool may stem from the graft donor. The gene calls are TRBV28 and TRBJ2-7; 8 positions agree with TRBD1. Here the CDR3 DNA reads TGTGCCAGCAACCCCGGGACAGGAGTGAGGGAGCAGTACTTC. Its protein product is CASNPGTGVREQYF.